The clone carrying this TCR beta chain was seen a handful of times. What it binds is unknown. One entry per CDR3 protein results from TCRdb running MiXCR on the 5' RACE reads. The top ten hold approximately 26% of the sample, which has roughly 12,000 distinct CDR3 sequences, roughly two fifths seen once. The data were obtained in a study of T cell repertoires and leukemia-associated antigens. This CDR3 spans 13 amino acids. The V gene end was trimmed by 3 bases and the J gene end by 5 bases; junction bases not matched to a gene: 1. The chain combines TRBV12-3 or TRBV12-4 with TRBJ1-2; 9 bases are shared with TRBD1. This sequence was found in a female donor in good health. The sample consisted of CD3+ T cells sorted from blood and cultured. CDR3 sequence reads: CASSLGQGYGYTF. CDR3 DNA sequence: TGTGCCAGCAGTTTGGGACAGGGTTATGGCTACACCTTC.